This TCR beta chain was recorded in a study of T cells in Graves' hyperthyroidism and ophthalmopathy. This clonotype was counted at least ten times. TCR beta CDR3 regions were amplified from RNA transcripts. First-round RT-PCR targeting the TCR CDR3 was performed with the HTBI primer set. TCRdb processed the multiplex PCR reads anew with MiXCR; each CDR3 protein has one entry. Of hundreds of thousands of distinct CDR3 sequences detected, over 10% appear once; the ten largest clones hold less than 10%. The CDR3 has 14 amino acids. V trimming: 8 bases; J trimming: 7 bases; junction bases outside the gene matches: 8. Thyroid ultrasound, orbital computed tomography, clinical symptoms, and serum thyroxine and TRAb underpinned diagnoses.

The TCR originated in a woman younger than 30 with Graves' hyperthyroidism. The sequenced material came from blood. V is TRBV12-3 or TRBV12-4 and J is TRBJ2-1, with TRBD2 matching 10 bases. The CDR3: CASGRASGGNEQFF. In nucleotides, the CDR3 is TGTGCCAGCGGCCGGGCTAGCGGGGGAAATGAGCAGTTCTTC.